The 21 T cell receptor beta chains presented below share a single source sample, sequenced in a study of T cell responses to AZD1222 COVID-19 vaccine. Using immunoSEQ multiplex PCR, the repertoire was profiled, and TCRdb retains in-frame clones only, with some absent. The table shows around 140,000 clones, with under 90% occurring only once. The specimen was peripheral blood, collected on day 0 of AZD1222 vaccination. The receptors stem from an adult in good health.

V and J are TRBV5-6 and TRBJ1-5; D call uncertain. V was clipped by 2 bases and J by 3 bases, with 12 bases between them. Germline V gene sequence: CDR1 SGHDT, CDR2 YYEEEE. The CDR3 consists of 15 residues. For the CDR3, the DNA is TGTGCCAGCAGCTTATCGGGGTTTGACAATCAGCCCCAGCATTTT. Its protein product is CASSLSGFDNQPQHF.

The chain carries TRBV15 and TRBJ1-5, with 9 bases lining up with TRBD1. Germline-derived CDR1 and CDR2 are LNHNV and YYDKDF (reference sequence). The CDR3 runs 17 residues. The J segment lost 6 bases and the V segment lost 3 bases, leaving 12 bases of the junction unmatched. The DNA for the CDR3 is TGTGCCACCAGCAGCCTCTCGGACAGGGGATTCGGTCAGCCCCAGCATTTT. This gives the protein CATSSLSDRGFGQPQHF.

V gene TRBV20-1 combines with J gene TRBJ1-1; 8 positions agree with TRBD1. The germline CDR1 and CDR2 sequences are DFQATT and SNEGSKA (reference sequence). This CDR3 spans 10 amino acids. Unmatched junction bases numbered 2, after V lost 3 bases and J lost 11 bases. Here the CDR3 reads CSARDREAFF. CDR3 nucleotide sequence: TGCAGTGCTAGGGACAGGGAGGCTTTCTTT.

The genes are TRBV20-1 and TRBJ1-4, with no clear D. CDR3 size: 11 residues. Trimming pared 2 bases from V and 8 bases from J, leaving 6 bases between. Germline CDR1 and CDR2: DFQATT and SNEGSKA (reference sequence). The CDR3 sequence is CSARLREKLFF. The CDR3 region has the DNA TGCAGTGCTAGATTGCGAGAAAAACTGTTTTTT.

The rearrangement joins TRBV30 to TRBJ1-2, with D unresolved. With 3 bases removed from V and 3 bases from J, the gap between germline ends came to 17 bases. Germline CDR1 is GTSNPN and CDR2 is SVGIG (reference sequence). The CDR3 spans 15 residues. CDR3 sequence reads: CAWSSPAEVYYGYTF. DNA of the CDR3: TGTGCCTGGAGCAGTCCCGCGGAAGTTTACTATGGCTACACCTTC.

In nucleotides, the CDR3 is TGCGCCAGCAGCTTGGGGGGGACTAACTCCTACGAGCAGTACTTC. Translated: CASSLGGTNSYEQYF. The chain uses TRBV5-1 and TRBJ2-7; 7 bases are a match to TRBD2. The germline V gene encodes CDR1 SGHRS and CDR2 YFSETQ. V shed 0 bases and J 0 bases; nucleotides not matched to a gene: 3. This CDR3 contains 15 residues.

The J gene is TRBJ1-1, the V gene TRBV30; 7 nucleotides line up with TRBD1. V lost 0 bases, J lost 7 bases, and 5 bases stayed unmatched. Germline-derived CDR1 and CDR2 are GTSNPN and SVGIG (reference sequence). The CDR3 extends over 13 amino acids. CDR3 sequence: CAWSVQGQIEAFF. In DNA, the CDR3 is TGTGCCTGGAGTGTACAGGGACAGATTGAAGCTTTCTTT.

The chain combines TRBV5-1 with TRBJ1-4; D gene unclear. The V gene lost 0 bases and the J gene lost 1 base, with 4 bases spanning the gap. CDR3 length equals 14 residues. Looked up from germline, CDR1 is SGHRS and CDR2 is YFSETQ. Here the CDR3 DNA reads TGCGCCAGCAGCTTGGGTCTAACTAATGAAAAACTGTTTTTT. It is translated as CASSLGLTNEKLFF.

V gene TRBV19 combines with J gene TRBJ1-5; the match to TRBD1 covers 10 bases. CDR3 size: 14 residues. V trimming: 7 bases; J trimming: 5 bases; junction bases outside the gene matches: 5. The germline gives CDR1 LNHDA, CDR2 SQIVND (reference sequence). Here the CDR3 reads CASTPGQGHQPQHF. The CDR3 DNA reads TGTGCCAGTACCCCGGGACAGGGGCATCAGCCCCAGCATTTT. The variable domain in full, with the rest retrieved from reference TRBV19 and TRBJ1-5, is DGGITQSPKYLFRKEGQNVTLSCEQNLNHDAMYWYRQDPGQGLRLIYYSQIVNDFQKGDIAEGYSVSREKKESFPLTVTSAQKNPTAFYLCASTPGQGHQPQHFGDGTRLSIL.

The chain carries TRBV5-1 and TRBJ1-1; TRBD1 agrees at 8 bases. Germline V gene lookup returns CDR1 SGHRS and CDR2 YFSETQ. This CDR3 is 14 amino acids long. The trim removed 6 bases at V and 4 bases at J, leaving 8 bases unmatched. The CDR3 protein is CASTGNTGGTEAFF. As DNA, the CDR3 is TGCGCCAGCACCGGAAACACAGGGGGCACTGAAGCTTTCTTT.

This chain uses TRBV11-2 with TRBJ1-1, with D unclear. V dropped 2 bases and J dropped 5 bases, with 12 bases sitting between them. CDR1 is SGHAT and CDR2 is FQNNGV in the germline V gene. The CDR3 runs 14 residues. The CDR3 loop reads CASSLWRGQTEAFF. The CDR3 DNA follows: TGTGCCAGCAGCTTATGGCGAGGGCAAACTGAAGCTTTCTTT. Based on the CDR3 plus reference TRBV11-2 and TRBJ1-1, the full variable domain is EAGVAQSPRYKIIEKRQSVAFWCNPISGHATLYWYQQILGQGPKLLIQFQNNGVVDDSQLPKDRFSAERLKGVDSTLKIQPAKLEDSAVYLCASSLWRGQTEAFFGQGTRLTVV.

The chain is built from TRBV12-3 or TRBV12-4 and TRBJ1-2; the D gene is possibly TRBD1 (5 bases). Trimming shortened V by 4 bases and J by 4 bases, and 10 bases separated the two germline ends. CDR3 length equals 13 residues. In nucleotides, the CDR3 is TGTGCCAGCAGTTCGGGACGGATCTATGGCTACACCTTC. Protein sequence: CASSSGRIYGYTF.

The CDR3 loop is CASSLAQLNTEAFF. In DNA, the CDR3 is TGCGCCAGCAGCTTGGCTCAGCTGAACACTGAAGCTTTCTTT. The rearrangement joins TRBV5-1 to TRBJ1-1; the D is unclear. The CDR3 runs to 14 residues. Per the germline V gene, CDR1 is SGHRS and CDR2 is YFSETQ. V gave up 0 bases and J gave up 0 bases, with 6 bases separating them.

This chain joins TRBV15 and TRBJ1-6; 8 bases line up with TRBD1. CDR3 length: 17 residues. The V gene's germline CDR1 is LNHNV and CDR2 YYDKDF (reference sequence). V gave up 1 base and J gave up 4 bases; unmatched junction bases: 6. The CDR3 DNA is TGTGCCACCAGCAGAGTCAGGGGGCTTTCTTATAATTCACCCCTCCACTTT. Translating it yields CATSRVRGLSYNSPLHF.

This chain joins TRBV5-4 and TRBJ2-3; TRBD2 aligns across 10 bases. This CDR3 is 19 amino acids long. V lost 0 bases to trimming and J lost 0 bases; unmatched junction nucleotides: 10. Germline CDR1 is SGHNT and CDR2 is YYREEE (reference sequence). CDR3 protein: CASSLGPRLAGASTDTQYF. Written as DNA, the CDR3 is TGTGCCAGCAGCTTGGGGCCCCGGCTAGCGGGGGCCAGCACAGATACGCAGTATTTT.

The chain employs TRBV30 and TRBJ1-5; no reliable D call. From germline, CDR1 is GTSNPN and CDR2 SVGIG (reference sequence). The V gene lost 0 bases and the J gene lost 7 bases, with 10 bases spanning the gap. The CDR3 totals 13 residues. The CDR3, as DNA: TGTGCCTGGAGTGTATCCAATCTGCAGCCCCAGCATTTT. It yields the protein CAWSVSNLQPQHF.

V is TRBV4-3 and J is TRBJ2-3, with D possibly TRBD1 on 5 matching bases. The CDR3 has 16 amino acids. Germline CDR1 reads LGHNA; CDR2 reads YSLEER. The V and J ends lost 1 base and 0 bases respectively, with 11 bases between them. The CDR3 region is CASSQGTRSSTDTQYF. The CDR3 DNA follows: TGCGCCAGCAGCCAAGGGACACGATCTAGCACAGATACGCAGTATTTT.

The chain couples TRBV11-2 to TRBJ1-2; D unclear. Trimming shortened V by 8 bases and J by 7 bases, and 23 bases separated the two germline ends. In germline, CDR1 is SGHAT, CDR2 FQNNGV. There are 15 residues in the CDR3. In DNA, the CDR3 is TGTGCCAGCGCACAAGTGGAGGGCCTCTCGCGTGGCTACACCTTC. Residues: CASAQVEGLSRGYTF. Full variable domain (rest looked up from reference TRBV11-2 and TRBJ1-2): EAGVAQSPRYKIIEKRQSVAFWCNPISGHATLYWYQQILGQGPKLLIQFQNNGVVDDSQLPKDRFSAERLKGVDSTLKIQPAKLEDSAVYLCASAQVEGLSRGYTFGSGTRLTVV.

The chain links TRBV18 to TRBJ1-1; D is possibly TRBD1 (5 bases). There are 13 residues in the CDR3. Germline V CDR1 and CDR2: KGHSH, LQKENI. Between the trimmed V and J ends, which lost 4 bases and 5 bases, there was a span of 11 bases. For the CDR3, the DNA is TGTGCCAGCTCACAGGGACTTAGAACTGAAGCTTTCTTT. It specifies CASSQGLRTEAFF. The full variable domain, completed using reference TRBV18 and TRBJ1-1, is NAGVMQNPRHLVRRRGQEARLRCSPMKGHSHVYWYRQLPEEGLKFMVYLQKENIIDESGMPKERFSAEFPKEGPSILRIQQVVRGDSAAYFCASSQGLRTEAFFGQGTRLTVV.

The gene calls are TRBV27 and TRBJ1-2, with 10 positions matching TRBD1. Trimming took 5 bases from V and 5 from J; bases not matched to a gene: 5. The V gene's germline CDR1 is MNHEY and CDR2 SMNVEV (reference sequence). This CDR3 is 14 amino acids long. The CDR3 DNA sequence: TGTGCCAGCAGTACGGGACAGGGGTTGTATGGCTACACCTTC. Translating gives CASSTGQGLYGYTF.

The genes are TRBV14 and TRBJ1-1; no clear D. CDR1 and CDR2 (germline): SGHDN, FVKESK. Trimming cost V 0 bases and J 4 bases, with 12 bases left between them. There are 15 residues in the CDR3. CDR3 sequence: CASSQDKQWGTEAFF. The CDR3 nucleotides are TGTGCCAGCAGCCAAGACAAACAATGGGGCACTGAAGCTTTCTTT.